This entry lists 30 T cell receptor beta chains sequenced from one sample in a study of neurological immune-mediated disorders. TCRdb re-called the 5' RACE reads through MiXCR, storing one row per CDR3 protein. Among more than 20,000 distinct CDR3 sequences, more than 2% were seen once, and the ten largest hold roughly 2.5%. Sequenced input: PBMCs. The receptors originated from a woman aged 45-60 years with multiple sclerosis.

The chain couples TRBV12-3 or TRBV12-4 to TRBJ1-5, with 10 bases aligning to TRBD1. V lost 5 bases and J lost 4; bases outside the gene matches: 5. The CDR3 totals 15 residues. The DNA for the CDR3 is TGTGCCAGCAGTCGCCGGGACAGGGGTAATCAGCCCCAGCATTTT. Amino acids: CASSRRDRGNQPQHF.

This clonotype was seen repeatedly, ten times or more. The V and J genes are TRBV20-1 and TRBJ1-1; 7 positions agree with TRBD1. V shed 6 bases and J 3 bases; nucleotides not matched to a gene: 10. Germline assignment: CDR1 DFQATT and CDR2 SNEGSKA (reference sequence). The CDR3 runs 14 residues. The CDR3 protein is CSANRGISDTEAFF. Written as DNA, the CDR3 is TGCAGTGCCAACAGGGGTATCTCGGACACTGAAGCTTTCTTT.

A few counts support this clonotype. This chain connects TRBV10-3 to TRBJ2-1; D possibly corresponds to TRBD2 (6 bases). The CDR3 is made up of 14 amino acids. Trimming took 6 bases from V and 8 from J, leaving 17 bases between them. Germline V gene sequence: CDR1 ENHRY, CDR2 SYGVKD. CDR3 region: CAIRLAQSGDEQFF. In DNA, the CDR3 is TGTGCCATCAGACTAGCCCAATCCGGCGATGAGCAGTTCTTC.

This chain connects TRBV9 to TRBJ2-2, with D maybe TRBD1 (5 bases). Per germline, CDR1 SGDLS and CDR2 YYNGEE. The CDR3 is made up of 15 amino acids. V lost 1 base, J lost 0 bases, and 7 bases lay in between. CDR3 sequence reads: CASSVQGSNTGELFF. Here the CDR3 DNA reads TGTGCCAGCAGCGTACAGGGATCGAACACCGGGGAGCTGTTTTTT. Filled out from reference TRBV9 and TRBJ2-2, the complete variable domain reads DSGVTQTPKHLITATGQRVTLRCSPRSGDLSVYWYQQSLDQGLQFLIQYYNGEERAKGNILERFSAQQFPDLHSELNLSSLELGDSALYFCASSVQGSNTGELFFGEGSRLTVL.

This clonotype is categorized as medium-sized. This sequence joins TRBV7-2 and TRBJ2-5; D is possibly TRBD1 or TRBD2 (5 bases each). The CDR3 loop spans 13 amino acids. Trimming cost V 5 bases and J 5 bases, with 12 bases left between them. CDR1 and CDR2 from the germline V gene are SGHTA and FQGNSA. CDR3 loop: CASSRRWGETQYF. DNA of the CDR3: TGTGCCAGCAGCCGCCGGTGGGGGGAGACCCAGTACTTC. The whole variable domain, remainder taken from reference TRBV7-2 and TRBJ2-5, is GAGVSQSPSNKVTEKGKDVELRCDPISGHTALYWYRQSLGQGLEFLIYFQGNSAPDKSGLPSDRFSAERTGGSVSTLTIQRTQQEDSAVYLCASSRRWGETQYFGPGTRLLVL.

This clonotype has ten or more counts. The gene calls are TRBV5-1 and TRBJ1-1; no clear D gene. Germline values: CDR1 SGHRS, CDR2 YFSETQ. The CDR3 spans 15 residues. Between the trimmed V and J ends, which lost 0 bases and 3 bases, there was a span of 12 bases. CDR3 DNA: TGCGCCAGCAGCTTGGTTGGGGAGACGTACACTGAAGCTTTCTTT. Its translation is CASSLVGETYTEAFF.

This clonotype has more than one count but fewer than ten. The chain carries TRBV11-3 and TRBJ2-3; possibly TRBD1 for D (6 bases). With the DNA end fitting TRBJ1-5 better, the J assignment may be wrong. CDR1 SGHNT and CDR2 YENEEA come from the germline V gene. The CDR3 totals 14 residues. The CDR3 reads CASSLDRVKDTQHF. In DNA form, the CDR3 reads TGTGCCAGCAGCTTGGACAGAGTTAAAGATACGCAGCATTTT.

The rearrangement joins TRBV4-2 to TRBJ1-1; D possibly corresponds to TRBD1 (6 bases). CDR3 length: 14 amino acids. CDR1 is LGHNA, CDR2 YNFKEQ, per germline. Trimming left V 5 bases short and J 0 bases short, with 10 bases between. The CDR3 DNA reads TGTGCCAGCAGCATAGGGGGGATGAACACTGAAGCTTTCTTT. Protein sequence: CASSIGGMNTEAFF.

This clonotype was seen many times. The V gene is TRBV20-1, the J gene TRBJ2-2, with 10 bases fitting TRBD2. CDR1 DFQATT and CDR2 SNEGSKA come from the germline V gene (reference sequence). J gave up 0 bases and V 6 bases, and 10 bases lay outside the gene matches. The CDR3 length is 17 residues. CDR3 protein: CSAPLPTSGPNTGELFF. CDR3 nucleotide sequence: TGCAGTGCCCCGCTGCCGACTAGCGGGCCGAACACCGGGGAGCTGTTTTTT.

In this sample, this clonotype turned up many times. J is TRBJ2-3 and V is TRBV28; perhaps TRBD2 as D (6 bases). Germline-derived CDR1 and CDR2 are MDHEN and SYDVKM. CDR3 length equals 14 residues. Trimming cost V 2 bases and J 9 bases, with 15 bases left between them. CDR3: CASSLEGLPGTQYF. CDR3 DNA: TGTGCCAGCAGTTTAGAGGGACTCCCCGGGACGCAGTATTTT.

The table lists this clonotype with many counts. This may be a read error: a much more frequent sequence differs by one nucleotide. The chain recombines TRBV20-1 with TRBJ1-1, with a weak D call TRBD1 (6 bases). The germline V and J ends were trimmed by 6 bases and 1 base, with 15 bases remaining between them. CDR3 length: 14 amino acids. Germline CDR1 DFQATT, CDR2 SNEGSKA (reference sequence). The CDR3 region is CSASGVVTNTEAFF. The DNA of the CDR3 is TGCAGTGCATCAGGGGTGGTGACGAACACTGAAGCTTTCTTT.

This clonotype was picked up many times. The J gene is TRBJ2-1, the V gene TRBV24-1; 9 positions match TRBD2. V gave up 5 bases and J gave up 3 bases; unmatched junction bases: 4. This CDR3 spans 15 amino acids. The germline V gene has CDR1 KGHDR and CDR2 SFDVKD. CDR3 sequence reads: CATSGISGSYNEQFF. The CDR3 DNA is TGTGCCACCAGTGGTATTAGCGGGAGCTACAATGAGCAGTTCTTC.

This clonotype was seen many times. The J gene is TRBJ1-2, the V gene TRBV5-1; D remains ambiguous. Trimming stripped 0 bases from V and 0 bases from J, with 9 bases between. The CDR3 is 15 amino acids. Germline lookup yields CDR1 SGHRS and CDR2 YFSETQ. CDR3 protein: CASSLDGAPNYGYTF. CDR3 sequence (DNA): TGCGCCAGCAGCTTGGATGGAGCCCCTAACTATGGCTACACCTTC. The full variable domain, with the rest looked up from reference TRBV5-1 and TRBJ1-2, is KAGVTQTPRYLIKTRGQQVTLSCSPISGHRSVSWYQQTPGQGLQFLFEYFSETQRNKGNFPGRFSGRQFSNSRSEMNVSTLELGDSALYLCASSLDGAPNYGYTFGSGTRLTVV.

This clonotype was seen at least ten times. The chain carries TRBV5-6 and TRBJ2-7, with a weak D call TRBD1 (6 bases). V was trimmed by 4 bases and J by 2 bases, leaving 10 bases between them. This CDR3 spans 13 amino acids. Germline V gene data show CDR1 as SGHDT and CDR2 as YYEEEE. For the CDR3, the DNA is TGTGCCAGCAGCAGATGGGACACCTACGAGCAGTACTTC. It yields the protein CASSRWDTYEQYF.

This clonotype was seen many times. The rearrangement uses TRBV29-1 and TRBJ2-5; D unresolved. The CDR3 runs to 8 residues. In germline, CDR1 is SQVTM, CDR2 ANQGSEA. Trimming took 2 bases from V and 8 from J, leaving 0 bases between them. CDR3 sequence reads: CSVETQYF. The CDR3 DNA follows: TGCAGCGTTGAAACCCAGTACTTC.

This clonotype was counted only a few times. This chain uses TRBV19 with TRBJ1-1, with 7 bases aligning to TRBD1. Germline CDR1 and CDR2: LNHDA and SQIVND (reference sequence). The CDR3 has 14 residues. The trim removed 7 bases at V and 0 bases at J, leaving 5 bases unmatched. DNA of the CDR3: TGTGCCAGTACCAGACAGGGCATGAACACTGAAGCTTTCTTT. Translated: CASTRQGMNTEAFF.

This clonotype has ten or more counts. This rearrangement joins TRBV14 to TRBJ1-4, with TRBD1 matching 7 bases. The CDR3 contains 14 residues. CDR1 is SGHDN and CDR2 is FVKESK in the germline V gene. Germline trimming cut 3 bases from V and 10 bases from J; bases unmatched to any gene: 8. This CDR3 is CASSQSGGRGKLFF. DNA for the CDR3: TGTGCCAGCAGCCAGTCAGGGGGAAGAGGAAAACTGTTTTTT.

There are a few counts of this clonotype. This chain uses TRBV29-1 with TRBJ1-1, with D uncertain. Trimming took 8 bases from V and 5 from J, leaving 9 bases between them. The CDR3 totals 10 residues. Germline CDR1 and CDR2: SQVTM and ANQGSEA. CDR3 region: CSTLGTEAFF. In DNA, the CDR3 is TGCAGCACACTTGGGACTGAAGCTTTCTTT.

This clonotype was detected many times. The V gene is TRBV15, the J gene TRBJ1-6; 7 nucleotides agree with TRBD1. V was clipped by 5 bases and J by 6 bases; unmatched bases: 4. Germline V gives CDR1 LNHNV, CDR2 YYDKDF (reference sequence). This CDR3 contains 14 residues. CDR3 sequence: CATSVGTANSPLHF. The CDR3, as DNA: TGTGCCACCAGCGTGGGGACAGCTAATTCACCCCTCCACTTT.

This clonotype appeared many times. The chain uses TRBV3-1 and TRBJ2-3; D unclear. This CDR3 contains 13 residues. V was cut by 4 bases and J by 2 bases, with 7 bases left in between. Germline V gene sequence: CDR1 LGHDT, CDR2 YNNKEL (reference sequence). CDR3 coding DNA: TGTGCCAGCAGCCTGGGGTTCACAGATACGCAGTATTTT. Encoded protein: CASSLGFTDTQYF.

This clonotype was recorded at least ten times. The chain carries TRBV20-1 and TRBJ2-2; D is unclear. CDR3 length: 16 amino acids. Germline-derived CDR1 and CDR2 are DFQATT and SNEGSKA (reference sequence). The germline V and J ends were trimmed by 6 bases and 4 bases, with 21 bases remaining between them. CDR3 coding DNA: TGCAGTGCAATCCCCCTGAGACCACGGAGCACCGGGGAGCTGTTTTTT. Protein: CSAIPLRPRSTGELFF.

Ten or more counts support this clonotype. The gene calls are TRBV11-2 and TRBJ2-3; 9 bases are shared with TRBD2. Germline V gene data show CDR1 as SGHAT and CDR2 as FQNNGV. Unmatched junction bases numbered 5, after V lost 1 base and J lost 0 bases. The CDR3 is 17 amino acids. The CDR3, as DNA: TGTGCCAGCAGCTTAGGCCATACTAGCGGGAGCACAGATACGCAGTATTTT. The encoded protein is CASSLGHTSGSTDTQYF.

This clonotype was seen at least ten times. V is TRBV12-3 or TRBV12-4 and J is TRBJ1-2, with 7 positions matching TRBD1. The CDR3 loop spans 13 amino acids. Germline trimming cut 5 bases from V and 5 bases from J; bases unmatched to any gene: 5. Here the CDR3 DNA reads TGTGCCAGCAGTCAGGGGGGGGAGTATGGCTACACCTTC. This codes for CASSQGGEYGYTF.

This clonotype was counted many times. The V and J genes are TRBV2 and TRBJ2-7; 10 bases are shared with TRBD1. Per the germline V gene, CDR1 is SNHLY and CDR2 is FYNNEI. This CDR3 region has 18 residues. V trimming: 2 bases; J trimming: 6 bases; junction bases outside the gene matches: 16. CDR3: CASSELGGLGTGVREQYF. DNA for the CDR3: TGTGCCAGCAGTGAACTGGGCGGATTAGGGACAGGGGTTCGCGAGCAGTACTTC.

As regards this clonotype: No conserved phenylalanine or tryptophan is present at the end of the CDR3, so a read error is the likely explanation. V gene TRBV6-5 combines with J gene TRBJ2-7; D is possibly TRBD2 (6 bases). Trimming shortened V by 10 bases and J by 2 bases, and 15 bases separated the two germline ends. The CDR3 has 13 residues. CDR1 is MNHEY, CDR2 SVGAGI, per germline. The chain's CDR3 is CANREAGPYEQYN. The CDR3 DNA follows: TGTGCCAACAGAGAGGCGGGGCCCTACGAGCAGTACAAC.

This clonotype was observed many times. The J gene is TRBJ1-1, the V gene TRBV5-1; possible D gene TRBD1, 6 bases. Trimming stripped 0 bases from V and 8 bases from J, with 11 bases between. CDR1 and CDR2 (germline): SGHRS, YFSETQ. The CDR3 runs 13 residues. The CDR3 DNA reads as TGCGCCAGCAGCTTGGTAGGGGGACTCGAAGCTTTCTTT. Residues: CASSLVGGLEAFF.

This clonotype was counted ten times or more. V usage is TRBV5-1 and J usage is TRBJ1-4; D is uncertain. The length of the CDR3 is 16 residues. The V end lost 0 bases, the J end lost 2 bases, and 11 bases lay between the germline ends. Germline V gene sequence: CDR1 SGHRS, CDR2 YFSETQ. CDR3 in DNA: TGCGCCAGCAGCTTGGAACCGGTGAGGACTAATGAAAAACTGTTTTTT. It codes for CASSLEPVRTNEKLFF.

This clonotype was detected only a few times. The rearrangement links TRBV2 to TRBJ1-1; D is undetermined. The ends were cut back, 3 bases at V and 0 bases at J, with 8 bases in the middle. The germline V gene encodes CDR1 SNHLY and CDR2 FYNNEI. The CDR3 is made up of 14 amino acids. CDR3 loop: CASSEAPMNTEAFF. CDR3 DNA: TGTGCCAGCAGTGAGGCCCCGATGAACACTGAAGCTTTCTTT.

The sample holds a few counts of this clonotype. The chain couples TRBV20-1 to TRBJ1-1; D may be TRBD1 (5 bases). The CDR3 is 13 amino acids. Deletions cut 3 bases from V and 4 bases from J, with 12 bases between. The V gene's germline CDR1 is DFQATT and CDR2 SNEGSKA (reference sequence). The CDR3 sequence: CSASDSGGTEAFF. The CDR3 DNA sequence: TGCAGTGCTAGTGATTCCGGGGGCACTGAAGCTTTCTTT.

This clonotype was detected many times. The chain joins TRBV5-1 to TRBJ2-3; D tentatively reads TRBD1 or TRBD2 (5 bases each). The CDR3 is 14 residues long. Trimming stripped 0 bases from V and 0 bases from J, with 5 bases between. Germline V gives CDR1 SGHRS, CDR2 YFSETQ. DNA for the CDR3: TGCGCCAGCAGCTTGGGGGACAGCACAGATACGCAGTATTTT. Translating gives CASSLGDSTDTQYF.